The 21 T cell receptor beta chains in this list originate from one sample, sequenced in a study of response to subunit inactivated influenza vaccine. TCRdb fed the RT-PCR reads into MiXCR, producing one record per CDR3 protein. The sample lists about 610,000 distinct CDR3 sequences, 14% seen once, with more than 9.5% in the top ten. The sequencing used PBMCs from blood, collected about 13 days after vaccination. The receptors come from a man in his forties or fifties who received an inactivated influenza vaccine.

This clonotype appeared many times. The V call is TRBV14, the J call TRBJ2-1; D ambiguous. The V and J ends lost 0 bases and 5 bases respectively, with 8 bases between them. CDR1 is SGHDN and CDR2 is FVKESK in the germline V gene. CDR3 length: 14 amino acids. CDR3 nucleotide sequence: TGTGCCAGCAGCCAAGATGTCTGGGACAATGAGCAGTTCTTC. Translated, it gives CASSQDVWDNEQFF.

This chain joins TRBV20-1 and TRBJ2-3, with D possibly TRBD1 on 7 matching bases. Germline lookup yields CDR1 DFQATT and CDR2 SNEGSKA (reference sequence). CDR3 length: 17 amino acids. Trimming took off 4 bases at V and 3 bases at J, with 23 bases between the two ends. The DNA for the CDR3 is TGCAGTGCTAACCAACCTTCAGGGGGGCCTGGGACAGATACGCAGTATTTT. It yields the protein CSANQPSGGPGTDTQYF.

Only a few counts were recorded for this clonotype. This chain uses TRBV10-3 with TRBJ2-1; 8 nucleotides align to TRBD1. The ends lost 2 bases at V and 4 bases at J; junction bases unmatched: 4. The CDR3 is 15 amino acids. The germline CDR1 and CDR2 sequences are ENHRY and SYGVKD. CDR3 in DNA: TGTGCCATCAGTGAGGCAGGGGGCGCGTACAATGAGCAGTTCTTC. This encodes CAISEAGGAYNEQFF.

This clonotype has a handful of counts. The J gene is TRBJ1-2, the V gene TRBV28; a weak D match, TRBD1 (5 bases). This CDR3 spans 14 amino acids. The germline V gene has CDR1 MDHEN and CDR2 SYDVKM. V was trimmed by 6 bases and J by 0 bases, leaving 11 bases between them. This chain's CDR3 is CASRRGGTNYGYTF. The CDR3 bases are TGTGCCAGCAGACGGGGGGGGACTAACTATGGCTACACCTTC.

This chain uses TRBV6-2 or TRBV6-3 with TRBJ2-1, with 7 bases lining up with TRBD2. Germline assignment: CDR1 MNHEY and CDR2 SVGEGT. The CDR3 has 16 amino acids. With 9 bases clipped from V and 0 bases from J, the junction kept 11 bases outside the gene matches. The chain's CDR3 is CASTSGASGSYNEQFF. As DNA, the CDR3 is TGTGCCAGTACGTCCGGGGCTAGCGGCTCCTACAATGAGCAGTTCTTC.

The CDR3: CASSNPGTSGNTGELFF. As DNA, the CDR3 is TGTGCCAGCAGCAATCCTGGGACTAGCGGAAACACCGGGGAGCTGTTTTTT. The chain combines TRBV12-3 or TRBV12-4 with TRBJ2-2, with 11 bases aligning to TRBD2. The CDR3 loop spans 17 amino acids. V lost 6 bases, J lost 2 bases, and 8 bases stayed unmatched.

This clonotype was seen more than once but under ten times. J is TRBJ1-6 and V is TRBV20-1; tentative D call: TRBD1 (5 bases). The CDR3 is made up of 18 amino acids. Trimming took off 1 base at V and 0 bases at J, with 16 bases between the two ends. The germline CDR1 and CDR2 sequences are DFQATT and SNEGSKA (reference sequence). This chain's CDR3 is CSARAGGDGGSYNSPLHF. The CDR3 DNA reads TGCAGTGCTAGAGCCGGGGGTGATGGGGGCTCCTATAATTCACCCCTCCACTTT.

V gene TRBV20-1 combines with J gene TRBJ2-5, with 9 bases that match TRBD2. The junction had 3 bases not matched to a gene; V was cut back by 5 bases and J by 2 bases. CDR1 is DFQATT and CDR2 is SNEGSKA in the germline V gene (reference sequence). This CDR3 spans 13 amino acids. The CDR3 sequence: CSARSGSQETQYF. The DNA of the CDR3 is TGCAGTGCTCGTAGCGGGAGTCAAGAGACCCAGTACTTC.

The J gene is TRBJ2-1, the V gene TRBV20-1; D is undetermined. CDR1 is DFQATT and CDR2 is SNEGSKA in the germline V gene (reference sequence). CDR3 length: 15 amino acids. V was cut by 0 bases and J by 0 bases, with 9 bases left in between. The CDR3 DNA reads TGCAGTGCTAGAGATCGACGGGTCTCCTACAATGAGCAGTTCTTC. Translating gives CSARDRRVSYNEQFF.

This clonotype has a count of ten or more. The V gene is TRBV6-6, the J gene TRBJ2-5; TRBD1 aligns across 7 bases. The J segment lost 4 bases and the V segment lost 5 bases, leaving 4 bases of the junction unmatched. Germline assignment: CDR1 MNHNY and CDR2 SVGAGI (reference sequence). This CDR3 spans 13 amino acids. CDR3 in amino acids: CASSRGQGETQYF. The CDR3 nucleotides read TGTGCCAGCAGTAGGGGGCAGGGAGAGACCCAGTACTTC.

This chain joins TRBV5-1 and TRBJ1-2; 11 bases are a match to TRBD1. The trim removed 4 bases at V and 2 bases at J, leaving 7 bases unmatched. This CDR3 spans 16 amino acids. CDR1 and CDR2 (germline): SGHRS, YFSETQ. For the CDR3, the DNA is TGCGCCAGCAGCCCCTGGACAGGGGGCCCGAACTATGGCTACACCTTC. This encodes CASSPWTGGPNYGYTF.

The rearrangement links TRBV9 to TRBJ2-7, with 7 bases fitting TRBD2. V shed 2 bases and J 3 bases; nucleotides not matched to a gene: 8. From germline, CDR1 is SGDLS and CDR2 YYNGEE. This CDR3 has 15 amino acids. DNA for the CDR3: TGTGCCAGCAGCGTGGATCTAGCGGACATCTACGAGCAGTACTTC. Residues: CASSVDLADIYEQYF.

This clonotype occurred a few times. The chain recombines TRBV7-8 with TRBJ2-2, with D maybe TRBD2 (5 bases). The CDR3 is 13 amino acids. Per the germline V gene, CDR1 is SGHVS and CDR2 is FQNEAQ. Trimming took off 8 bases at V and 5 bases at J, with 12 bases between the two ends. CDR3 bases: TGTGCCAGCCAACTAGAAGGGACCGGGGAGCTGTTTTTT. Amino acid sequence: CASQLEGTGELFF.

This chain connects TRBV20-1 to TRBJ1-2; unclear D gene. The CDR3 length is 13 residues. Germline lookup yields CDR1 DFQATT and CDR2 SNEGSKA (reference sequence). V dropped 6 bases and J dropped 5 bases, with 16 bases sitting between them. The CDR3 protein is CSAEPGESYGYTF. CDR3 DNA: TGCAGTGCCGAACCGGGCGAATCGTATGGCTACACCTTC.

This clonotype has a handful of counts. V and J are TRBV15 and TRBJ2-1; 8 positions agree with TRBD2. Trimming at V came to 3 bases and at J to 1 base, leaving 5 bases not matched to a gene. The germline CDR1 and CDR2 sequences are LNHNV and YYDKDF (reference sequence). This CDR3 is built from 16 residues. The chain's CDR3 is CATSREAGASYNEQFF. The DNA for the CDR3 is TGTGCCACCAGCAGGGAAGCGGGAGCATCCTACAATGAGCAGTTCTTC.

The gene calls are TRBV7-8 and TRBJ2-1, with D hard to call. From germline, CDR1 is SGHVS and CDR2 FQNEAQ. The CDR3 covers 13 residues. The ends were cut back, 1 base at V and 10 bases at J, with 11 bases in the middle. This CDR3 is CASSLVVLREQFF. The CDR3 DNA reads TGTGCCAGCAGCTTAGTGGTGCTACGGGAGCAGTTCTTC.

This sequence joins TRBV5-1 and TRBJ2-1, with D maybe TRBD1 (5 bases). V dropped 6 bases and J dropped 4 bases, with 17 bases sitting between them. This CDR3 spans 15 amino acids. Germline loops: CDR1 SGHRS, CDR2 YFSETQ. DNA for the CDR3: TGCGCCAGCACCTGGGGCCAGGGCTCATACAATGAGCAGTTCTTC. Its protein is CASTWGQGSYNEQFF.

The chain joins TRBV9 to TRBJ2-3; 10 nucleotides line up with TRBD2. The CDR3 covers 14 residues. From germline, CDR1 is SGDLS and CDR2 YYNGEE. J gave up 5 bases and V 5 bases, and 5 bases lay outside the gene matches. CDR3 DNA sequence: TGTGCCAGCAGTCCTAGCGGGAGTCGAGATACGCAGTATTTT. Amino acid sequence: CASSPSGSRDTQYF.

This clonotype was counted between two and nine times. The V gene is TRBV10-3, the J gene TRBJ1-5; no reliable D call. The germline CDR1 and CDR2 sequences are ENHRY and SYGVKD. The CDR3 runs to 13 residues. V was shortened by 8 bases and J by 1 base, with 9 bases between the two germline ends. The chain's CDR3 is CAIRGESNQPQHF. DNA of the CDR3: TGTGCCATCCGGGGAGAGAGCAATCAGCCCCAGCATTTT.

This chain connects TRBV25-1 to TRBJ1-2; D not certain. V was trimmed by 5 bases and J by 7 bases, leaving 17 bases between them. Germline assignment: CDR1 MGHDK and CDR2 SYGVNS. This CDR3 has 14 residues. The CDR3 region is CASSLPGSSSGYTF. The CDR3 region has the DNA TGTGCCAGCAGTCTCCCGGGATCGTCGAGTGGCTACACCTTC.

The rearrangement uses TRBV7-2 and TRBJ2-7; TRBD1 or TRBD2 may be the D gene (6 bases each). This CDR3 contains 15 residues. The V end lost 5 bases, the J end lost 1 base, and 15 bases lay between the germline ends. Germline lookup yields CDR1 SGHTA and CDR2 FQGNSA. As DNA, the CDR3 is TGTGCCAGCAGCGGTTCCCGGGGGCCGTCCTACGAGCAGTACTTC. It encodes CASSGSRGPSYEQYF.